This T cell receptor (beta chain) appears in the sequencing data of a study of cytomegalovirus exposure and HLA in healthy donors. The study's findings and limits: Using a false discovery rate of 0.05, a later analysis showed that 15,000 to 20,000 TCR beta sequences were associated with HLA alleles. Prediction of most subjects' HLA-A and HLA-B alleles by TCR beta sequences was reportedly accurate.

There are 13 residues in the CDR3. Looked up from germline, CDR1 is MNHEY and CDR2 is SMNVEV (reference sequence). V dropped 7 bases and J dropped 10 bases, with 17 bases sitting between them. In its sample, this clone was seen a few times. Its matching antigen is unknown. Everyone who donated was a healthy bone marrow donor. While unrecorded immune exposures were likely, the donors were nominally healthy when sampled. A multiplex PCR was run with 60 Vbeta primers and 13 Jbeta primers. The repertoire was sequenced with immunoSEQ multiplex PCR; TCRdb's copy has only in-frame clones and lacks some. The table has fewer than 200,000 clones, around three quarters seen once.

The TCR originated in a man younger than 40 in good health and CMV-seropositive. V is TRBV27 and J is TRBJ2-1, with D unclear. The sequenced sample consisted of PBMCs. For the CDR3, the DNA is TGTGCCAGCACCTCTTTTGGAGTATGGGAGCAGTTCTTC. Translated, it gives CASTSFGVWEQFF.